The clone carrying this TCR beta chain occurred many times. The data were taken from a study of glioma-infiltrating T cells. Germline V gene lookup returns CDR1 DFQATT and CDR2 SNEGSKA (reference sequence). The CDR3 has 13 amino acids. With 6 bases removed from V and 0 bases from J, the gap between germline ends came to 11 bases. TCR alpha and beta CDR3 regions were amplified from RNA using iRepertoire nested multiplex PCR. Using its own MiXCR run on the multiplex PCR reads, TCRdb lists one record per CDR3 protein. The sample holds approximately 130,000 distinct CDR3 sequences, 20% to 25% seen once. V is TRBV20-1 and J is TRBJ2-5, with D tentatively TRBD1 (6 bases). What was sequenced was glioma tissue, nonneoplastic brain tissue, or PBMCs (not recorded which). The receptor comes from a human donor with low-grade glioma or glioblastoma, undergoing nonglioma brain surgery, or in good health (not recorded which). In DNA form, the CDR3 reads TGCAGTGCCAGGACAGAGTACCAAGAGACCCAGTACTTC. This translates into CSARTEYQETQYF.